Each of the 32 T cell receptor beta chains below was sequenced from the same sample in a study of shared clonotypes between healthy human individuals. Produced via immunoSEQ multiplex PCR; TCRdb's table is partial and in-frame only. The sample lists a few hundred thousand clones; around 96% were seen once. The sequenced sample consisted of memory CD8+ T cells sorted from blood. Sample subset: CD45RO+ cells pooled with CCR7-negative TemRA cells. The receptor set was obtained from a young man in good health.

The J gene is TRBJ1-1, the V gene TRBV25-1, with D perhaps matching TRBD1 (5 bases). V was clipped by 4 bases and J by 5 bases, with 11 bases between them. The germline V gene has CDR1 MGHDK and CDR2 SYGVNS. The CDR3 runs 13 residues. As DNA, the CDR3 is TGTGCCAGCAGTGTGGGGCGAGGGACTGAAGCTTTCTTT. It specifies CASSVGRGTEAFF.

The V and J genes are TRBV2 and TRBJ2-3, with D unresolved. In germline, CDR1 is SNHLY, CDR2 FYNNEI. The CDR3 spans 10 residues. V was cut by 7 bases and J by 7 bases, with 6 bases left in between. The CDR3 DNA is TGTGCCAGCAAAGCCTATACGCAGTATTTT. Translated, it gives CASKAYTQYF.

This clone was seen a single time. The genes are TRBV19 and TRBJ1-5, with D perhaps TRBD1 (5 bases). CDR1 LNHDA and CDR2 SQIVND come from the germline V gene (reference sequence). CDR3 length: 14 amino acids. The germline V and J ends were trimmed by 2 bases and 4 bases, with 9 bases remaining between them. CDR3 region: CASSIRAGNQPQHF. The CDR3 region has the DNA TGTGCCAGTAGTATAAGGGCAGGGAATCAGCCCCAGCATTTT.

The chain joins TRBV21-1 to TRBJ2-1; the table's D call, TRBD2, was not checked against the DNA. TRBV21-1 is assigned pseudogene status. This CDR3 region has 18 residues. The CDR3 region is CASSKAGGTHGGYNEQFF. CDR3 DNA sequence: TGTGCCAGCAGCAAAGCGGGAGGGACTCACGGTGGTTACAATGAGCAGTTCTTC.

This chain links TRBV13 with TRBJ2-1; TRBD2 matches at 10 bases. The CDR3 has 15 amino acids. Germline CDR1 and CDR2: PRHDT and FYEKMQ (reference sequence). V was clipped by 5 bases and J by 10 bases; unmatched bases: 11. CDR3 amino acids: CASSPNSGGKVEQFF. In DNA form, the CDR3 reads TGTGCCAGCAGCCCGAATAGCGGGGGGAAAGTGGAGCAGTTCTTC.

This chain links TRBV6-6 with TRBJ2-7; D unclear. The V end was cut by 8 bases, the J end by 5 bases, with 4 bases between. This CDR3 has 9 residues. The V gene's germline CDR1 is MNHNY and CDR2 SVGAGI (reference sequence). The CDR3 spells CASGNEQYF. The CDR3 bases are TGTGCCAGCGGTAACGAGCAGTACTTC.

This clone was seen just once. The rearrangement links TRBV10-3 to TRBJ1-2; D is perhaps TRBD1 (5 bases). Trimming took off 8 bases at V and 4 bases at J, with 11 bases between the two ends. This CDR3 spans 12 amino acids. Germline V gene sequence: CDR1 ENHRY, CDR2 SYGVKD. Here the CDR3 DNA reads TGTGCCATCCAGACAGACCCCTATGGCTACACCTTC. Protein product: CAIQTDPYGYTF.

The CDR3 protein is CASSGTASTQYF. CDR3 in DNA: TGTGCCAGCAGCGGCACTGCGTCTACGCAGTATTTT. V gene TRBV9 combines with J gene TRBJ2-3; D not resolved. Germline lookup yields CDR1 SGDLS and CDR2 YYNGEE. This CDR3 has 12 residues. The V end was cut by 3 bases, the J end by 8 bases, with 10 bases between.

On this clone: Other DNA sequences in the sample encode the same CDR3. The chain links TRBV6-6 to TRBJ1-1, with D possibly being TRBD1 (6 bases). V dropped 4 bases and J dropped 0 bases, with 12 bases sitting between them. The CDR3 runs 15 residues. CDR1 is MNHNY and CDR2 is SVGAGI in the germline V gene (reference sequence). CDR3 nucleotide sequence: TGTGCCAGCAGTTCCCCCACAGGGTTGAACACTGAAGCTTTCTTT. It specifies CASSSPTGLNTEAFF.

The gene calls are TRBV29-1 and TRBJ2-5; D remains ambiguous. V dropped 0 bases and J dropped 1 base, with 12 bases sitting between them. Germline CDR1 SQVTM, CDR2 ANQGSEA. The CDR3 extends over 15 amino acids. The CDR3 sequence is CSVEDRGRSQETQYF. DNA for the CDR3: TGCAGCGTTGAAGATCGAGGCAGGTCCCAAGAGACCCAGTACTTC. Together with reference TRBV29-1 and TRBJ2-5, the CDR3 gives the full variable domain: SAVISQKPSRDICQRGTSLTIQCQVDSQVTMMFWYRQQPGQSLTLIATANQGSEATYESGFVIDKFPISRPNLTFSTLTVSNMSPEDSSIYLCSVEDRGRSQETQYFGPGTRLLVL.

This sequence joins TRBV2 and TRBJ2-1, with 12 nucleotides matching TRBD2. Trimming at V came to 6 bases and at J to 7 bases, leaving 10 bases not matched to a gene. The V gene's germline CDR1 is SNHLY and CDR2 FYNNEI. This CDR3 is built from 16 residues. The CDR3 coding sequence is TGTGCCAGCAGGAAGCCTCTAGCGGGAGGGAGTAATGAGCAGTTCTTC. This encodes CASRKPLAGGSNEQFF. The whole variable domain, filled in from reference TRBV2 and TRBJ2-1, reads EPEVTQTPSHQVTQMGQEVILRCVPISNHLYFYWYRQILGQKVEFLVSFYNNEISEKSEIFDDQFSVERPDGSNFTLKIRSTKLEDSAMYFCASRKPLAGGSNEQFFGPGTRLTVL.

This clone was picked up one time. The chain carries TRBV27 and TRBJ2-2, with D unclear. The CDR3 runs 16 residues. Germline-derived CDR1 and CDR2 are MNHEY and SMNVEV (reference sequence). V was cut by 7 bases and J by 1 base, with 16 bases left in between. The CDR3 DNA reads TGTGCCAGCATCCCCCTGGCCAAGGTGAACACCGGGGAGCTGTTTTTT. Translated: CASIPLAKVNTGELFF.

The rearrangement joins TRBV14 to TRBJ2-3; D could derive from TRBD1 or TRBD2 (5 bases each). This CDR3 comprises 16 residues. Trimming left V 1 base short and J 4 bases short, with 15 bases between. Germline-derived CDR1 and CDR2 are SGHDN and FVKESK. The CDR3 DNA reads as TGTGCCAGCAGCCAAGGTTCAGGGAGTTTCGCAGATACGCAGTATTTT. Encoded protein: CASSQGSGSFADTQYF. The full variable domain, rest sourced from reference TRBV14 and TRBJ2-3, is EAGVTQFPSHSVIEKGQTVTLRCDPISGHDNLYWYRRVMGKEIKFLLHFVKESKQDESGMPNNRFLAERTGGTYSTLKVQPAELEDSGVYFCASSQGSGSFADTQYFGPGTRLTVL.

The J gene is TRBJ2-3, the V gene TRBV7-9; D not resolved. Trimming left V 10 bases short and J 0 bases short, with 14 bases between. CDR1 is SEHNR, CDR2 FQNEAQ, per germline (reference sequence). The CDR3 is made up of 14 amino acids. The DNA of the CDR3 is TGTGCCATTAAGCTTAGGCCTAGCACAGATACGCAGTATTTT. This codes for CAIKLRPSTDTQYF.

V usage is TRBV6-5 and J usage is TRBJ2-3, with 8 bases lining up with TRBD2. The CDR3 is 14 residues long. Trimming at V came to 4 bases and at J to 5 bases, leaving 5 bases not matched to a gene. Germline V lookup: CDR1 MNHEY, CDR2 SVGAGI. CDR3 region: CASSLFAGGDTQYF. The CDR3 nucleotides read TGTGCCAGCAGTTTGTTCGCGGGAGGAGATACGCAGTATTTT.

V and J are TRBV6-6 and TRBJ2-1, with 11 bases lining up with TRBD2. The germline V gene has CDR1 MNHNY and CDR2 SVGAGI (reference sequence). The CDR3 totals 15 residues. Unmatched junction bases numbered 6, after V lost 6 bases and J lost 5 bases. Written as DNA, the CDR3 is TGTGCCAGCAGACCTACTAGCGGGAGAAACAATGAGCAGTTCTTC. It yields the protein CASRPTSGRNNEQFF.

J is TRBJ2-5 and V is TRBV5-4; TRBD2 aligns across 11 bases. Germline values: CDR1 SGHNT, CDR2 YYREEE (reference sequence). The length of the CDR3 is 15 residues. V lost 1 base, J lost 5 bases, and 4 bases stayed unmatched. The CDR3, as DNA: TGTGCCAGCAGCTTGAGCGCTAGCGGGGGGGAGACCCAGTACTTC. This gives the protein CASSLSASGGETQYF.

The chain uses TRBV5-6 and TRBJ1-1; TRBD1 is a possible D gene (5 bases). Germline V gene sequence: CDR1 SGHDT, CDR2 YYEEEE. The ends were cut back, 2 bases at V and 0 bases at J, with 8 bases in the middle. The CDR3 runs 14 residues. The CDR3 DNA sequence: TGTGCCAGCAGCTTTGGACAAGTGAACACTGAAGCTTTCTTT. It translates to CASSFGQVNTEAFF.

Worth noting for this clone: The junction differs from germline at one of its ends, possibly a read error. The J gene is TRBJ1-3, the V gene TRBV7-7; D is perhaps TRBD1 (5 bases). Germline V gene lookup returns CDR1 SSHAT and CDR2 FNYEAQ (reference sequence). The CDR3 is made up of 14 amino acids. Here the CDR3 reads CASSPDISGNTIYF. DNA for the CDR3: TGTGCTAGCAGCCCGGACATCTCTGGAAACACCATATATTTT.

Worth noting for this clone: Relative to the germline gene, one junction end is altered; a read error may explain this. The DNA for the CDR3 is TGTGCCAGCACCCTCCAGGGCAGGGGAAACTTC. Protein sequence: CASTLQGRGNF. The chain carries TRBV2 and TRBJ2-4, with D possibly matching TRBD1 (6 bases). Germline V gives CDR1 SNHLY, CDR2 FYNNEI. This CDR3 spans 11 amino acids.

The chain employs TRBV5-4 and TRBJ2-3; 10 bases are shared with TRBD1. The CDR3 runs 16 residues. Germline values: CDR1 SGHNT, CDR2 YYREEE (reference sequence). V was pared by 4 bases and J by 2 bases, with 7 bases of the junction left unmatched. In DNA form, the CDR3 reads TGTGCCAGCAGCATAGGGACAGGGGCTCACACAGATACGCAGTATTTT. Protein: CASSIGTGAHTDTQYF.

The J gene is TRBJ2-7, the V gene TRBV18; the match to TRBD1 covers 8 bases. This CDR3 has 16 residues. Germline V gene sequence: CDR1 KGHSH, CDR2 LQKENI. V lost 4 bases to trimming and J lost 7 bases; unmatched junction nucleotides: 15. The CDR3 loop reads CASSRQTGQAQGEQYF. CDR3 in DNA: TGTGCCAGCTCACGACAAACGGGACAGGCCCAGGGGGAGCAGTACTTC.

This chain joins TRBV29-1 and TRBJ2-7; 10 bases are shared with TRBD2. The junction had 10 bases not matched to a gene; V was cut back by 6 bases and J by 2 bases. In germline, CDR1 is SQVTM, CDR2 ANQGSEA. This CDR3 is built from 15 residues. In nucleotides, the CDR3 is TGCAGCGTATCCTTTAGCGGGAGGTCAGCCTACGAGCAGTACTTC. Its translation: CSVSFSGRSAYEQYF.

The chain carries TRBV25-1 and TRBJ2-3; 12 nucleotides align to TRBD2. The V and J ends lost 4 bases and 0 bases, in that order; junction bases with no gene match: 2. CDR1 is MGHDK and CDR2 is SYGVNS in the germline V gene. This CDR3 region has 16 residues. CDR3 sequence reads: CASSASGRASTDTQYF. The CDR3 DNA reads as TGTGCCAGCAGTGCTAGCGGGAGGGCTAGCACAGATACGCAGTATTTT.

The chain combines TRBV5-5 with TRBJ1-2; no reliable D call. Germline values: CDR1 SGHKS, CDR2 YYEKEE (reference sequence). The CDR3 length is 15 residues. Trimming stripped 0 bases from V and 2 bases from J, with 11 bases between. In DNA form, the CDR3 reads TGTGCCAGCAGCTTGGCCCTCCCGGGAAACTATGGCTACACCTTC. This sequence encodes CASSLALPGNYGYTF. Filled out from reference TRBV5-5 and TRBJ1-2, the complete variable domain reads DAGVTQSPTHLIKTRGQQVTLRCSPISGHKSVSWYQQVLGQGPQFIFQYYEKEERGRGNFPDRFSARQFPNYSSELNVNALLLGDSALYLCASSLALPGNYGYTFGSGTRLTVV.

J is TRBJ1-4 and V is TRBV4-2, with a weak D call TRBD1 (6 bases). The germline CDR1 and CDR2 sequences are LGHNA and YNFKEQ. With 0 bases removed from V and 8 bases from J, the gap between germline ends came to 16 bases. The length of the CDR3 is 16 residues. CDR3 loop: CASSQEAGAQWEKLFF. The CDR3 DNA is TGTGCCAGCAGCCAAGAGGCGGGGGCTCAATGGGAAAAACTGTTTTTT.

The chain combines TRBV25-1 with TRBJ2-7, with 7 bases aligning to TRBD1. The CDR3 loop spans 12 amino acids. Losses at the gene ends were 6 bases for V and 3 bases for J; bases not matched to a gene: 2. CDR1 MGHDK and CDR2 SYGVNS come from the germline V gene. In DNA, the CDR3 is TGTGCCAGCAGGGACAGGTTCTACGAGCAGTACTTC. Amino acid sequence: CASRDRFYEQYF.

This chain links TRBV7-8 with TRBJ2-7; 12 bases fit TRBD2. Unmatched junction bases numbered 14, after V lost 5 bases and J lost 3 bases. CDR3 length equals 18 residues. Germline V CDR1 and CDR2: SGHVS, FQNEAQ. The CDR3 loop is CASSRRTSGKVQGYEQYF. The CDR3 DNA reads as TGTGCCAGCAGCCGCCGGACTAGCGGGAAGGTTCAGGGCTACGAGCAGTACTTC.

Comments on this clone: In the same sample, other DNA sequences code for this CDR3. The chain employs TRBV18 and TRBJ2-3, with D uncertain. The V gene lost 0 bases and the J gene lost 0 bases, with 4 bases spanning the gap. The CDR3 runs to 14 residues. Germline assignment: CDR1 KGHSH and CDR2 LQKENI. The chain's CDR3 is CASSPPASTDTQYF. The CDR3 DNA reads TGTGCCAGCTCACCACCAGCGAGCACAGATACGCAGTATTTT.

The genes are TRBV28 and TRBJ1-2; 9 nucleotides align to TRBD1. CDR3 length: 14 residues. Germline values: CDR1 MDHEN, CDR2 SYDVKM. J was trimmed by 2 bases and V by 5 bases; bases with no gene match: 3. The CDR3 protein is CASSATGGNYGYTF. The CDR3, as DNA: TGTGCCAGCAGTGCGACAGGGGGGAACTATGGCTACACCTTC.

The chain is built from TRBV25-1 and TRBJ2-2; D call uncertain. The CDR3 totals 13 residues. Germline lookup yields CDR1 MGHDK and CDR2 SYGVNS. Trimming pared 5 bases from V and 1 base from J, leaving 5 bases between. The CDR3 nucleotides are TGTGCCAGCAGTTATTTGAACACCGGGGAGCTGTTTTTT. Residues: CASSYLNTGELFF.

The chain joins TRBV28 to TRBJ2-7; 7 nucleotides match TRBD1. Germline V gene lookup returns CDR1 MDHEN and CDR2 SYDVKM. This CDR3 is 15 amino acids long. Trimming at V came to 4 bases and at J to 2 bases, leaving 8 bases not matched to a gene. Written as DNA, the CDR3 is TGTGCCAGCAGTTCCGAGGACAGGTTCGCCTACGAGCAGTACTTC. Residues: CASSSEDRFAYEQYF.